This T cell receptor beta chain came from a study of graft-versus-host responses after intestinal transplantation. Study-level findings and limits: Detection of GvH clones occurred in recipient marrow, and some had their first appearance in ileum or blood.

About this clone: As yet, its antigen is unknown.

Generated by immunoSEQ multiplex PCR, the TCRdb table keeps only in-frame clones and is missing some. The table lists some 85,000 clones, 92% of them singletons. V gave up 6 bases and J gave up 1 base, with 11 bases separating them. This CDR3 spans 14 amino acids. Germline-derived CDR1 and CDR2 are MNHEY and SMNVEV (reference sequence). Source: unstimulated CD8+ T cells sorted from spleen or lymph node cells, taken before transplant. The receptor was isolated from a human donor who was the organ donor for an intestinal transplant. The rearrangement joins TRBV27 to TRBJ2-3; D unresolved. Here the CDR3 reads CASSPTPRTDTQYF. The DNA of the CDR3 is TGTGCCAGCAGCCCGACTCCCCGCACAGATACGCAGTATTTT.